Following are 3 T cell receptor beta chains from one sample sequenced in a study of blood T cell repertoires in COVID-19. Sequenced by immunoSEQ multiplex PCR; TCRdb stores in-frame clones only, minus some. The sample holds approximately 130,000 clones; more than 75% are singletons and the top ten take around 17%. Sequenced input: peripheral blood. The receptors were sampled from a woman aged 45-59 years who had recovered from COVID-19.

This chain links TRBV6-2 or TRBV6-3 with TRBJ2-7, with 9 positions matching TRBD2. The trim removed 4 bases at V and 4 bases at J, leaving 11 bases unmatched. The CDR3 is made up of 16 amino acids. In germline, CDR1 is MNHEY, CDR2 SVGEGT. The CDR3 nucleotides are TGTGCCAGCAGTTTCGGGACTAGCCACGGCCCGTACGAGCAGTACTTC. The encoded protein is CASSFGTSHGPYEQYF.

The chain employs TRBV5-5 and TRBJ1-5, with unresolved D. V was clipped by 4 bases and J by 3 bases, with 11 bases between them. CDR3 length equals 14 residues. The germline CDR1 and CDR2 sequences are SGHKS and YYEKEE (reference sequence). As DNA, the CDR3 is TGTGCCAGCAGCACCAGGCTAAACAATCAGCCCCAGCATTTT. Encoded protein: CASSTRLNNQPQHF.

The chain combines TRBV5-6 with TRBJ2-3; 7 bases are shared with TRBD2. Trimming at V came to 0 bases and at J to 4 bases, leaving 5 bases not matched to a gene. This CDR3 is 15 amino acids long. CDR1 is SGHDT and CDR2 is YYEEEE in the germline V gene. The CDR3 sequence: CASSLDLGGADTQYF. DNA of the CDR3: TGTGCCAGCAGCTTGGATCTGGGAGGGGCAGATACGCAGTATTTT.